The rows below give T cell receptor beta chains drawn from one sample of a study of T cell changes during pregnancy in multiple sclerosis. Here immunoSEQ multiplex PCR was the method, and the copy in TCRdb shows in-frame clones only, minus some. The sample contains over 60,000 clones, about 91% of which appear only once. Material: CD4+ T cells from peripheral blood mononuclear cells, obtained in the third trimester of pregnancy. The receptors stem from a female donor in good health, enrolled as a control in a pregnancy study. Each CDR3 is given with its conserved first and last residue. The D gene is left open where the match is weak.

j_call v_call d_call cdr3_aa
TRBJ1-2 TRBV7-2 NA CASSSPQAPYGYTF
TRBJ1-2 TRBV9 NA CASSGIGQSYGYTF
TRBJ2-2 TRBV4-2 TRBD2 CASSQERGPGGNTGELFF
TRBJ1-6 TRBV19 TRBD1 CASSFSGTANSYNSPLHF
TRBJ1-3 TRBV7-3 NA CASSPAGGGNTIYF
TRBJ1-2 TRBV2 NA CASKGNGYGYTF
TRBJ2-7 TRBV9 NA CASSGPTGFYEQYF
TRBJ2-3 TRBV5-6 NA CASSSRVASTDTQYF
TRBJ2-3 TRBV20-1 NA CSAEATDTQYF
TRBJ2-7 TRBV30 TRBD2 CAWSVISGGPYEQYF
TRBJ1-1 TRBV10-3 NA CAISESQAEAFF
TRBJ2-7 TRBV5-4 NA CASSLGGGASYEQYF
TRBJ2-5 TRBV4-2 TRBD2 CASSQADGGGQETQYF
TRBJ2-2 TRBV2 TRBD1 CASTNSAGGTGELFF
TRBJ1-2 TRBV7-9 NA CASSSTKSRDYGYTF
TRBJ2-7 TRBV6-1 TRBD1 CASTLGQGPYEQYF
TRBJ2-3 TRBV7-3 NA CASSYSGSTDTQYF
TRBJ2-3 TRBV7-2 NA CASSRRSGEGTDTQYF
TRBJ1-5 TRBV11-2 NA CASSLEEGQPQHF
TRBJ2-7 TRBV29-1 NA CSVVEGYEQYF